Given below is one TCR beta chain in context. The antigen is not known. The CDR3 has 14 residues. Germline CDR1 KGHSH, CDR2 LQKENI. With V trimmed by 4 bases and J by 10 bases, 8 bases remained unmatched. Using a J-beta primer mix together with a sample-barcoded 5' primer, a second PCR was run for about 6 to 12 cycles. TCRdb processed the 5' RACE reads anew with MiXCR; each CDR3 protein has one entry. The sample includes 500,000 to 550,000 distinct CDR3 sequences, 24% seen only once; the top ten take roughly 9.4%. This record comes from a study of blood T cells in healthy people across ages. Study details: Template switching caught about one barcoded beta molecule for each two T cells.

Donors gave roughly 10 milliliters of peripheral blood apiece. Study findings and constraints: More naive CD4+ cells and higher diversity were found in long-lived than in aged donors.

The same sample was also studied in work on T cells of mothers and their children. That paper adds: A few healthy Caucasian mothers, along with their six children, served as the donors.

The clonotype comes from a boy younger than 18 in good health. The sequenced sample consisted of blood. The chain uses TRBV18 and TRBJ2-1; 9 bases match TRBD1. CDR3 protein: CASSQRTGEDEQFF. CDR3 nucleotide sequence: TGTGCCAGCTCACAAAGGACAGGGGAGGACGAGCAGTTCTTC.